This T cell receptor beta chain was documented in a study of cytomegalovirus exposure and HLA in healthy donors. PCR involved 60 Vbeta and 13 Jbeta primers. The protocol was immunoSEQ multiplex PCR, while the TCRdb copy is restricted to in-frame clones and leaves out a portion. The table records 90,000 to 130,000 clones, over 60% of them present only once. This CDR3 region has 14 residues. Germline CDR1 SGHRS, CDR2 YFSETQ. V trimming: 4 bases; J trimming: 2 bases; junction bases outside the gene matches: 4. The genes are TRBV5-1 and TRBJ1-2; 8 nucleotides line up with TRBD1. The origin of this receptor is a woman younger than 30 in good health and CMV-seropositive. Sequenced sample: PBMCs. The CDR3 loop is CASSPRTGNYGYTF. The CDR3 DNA reads TGCGCCAGCAGCCCCCGGACAGGGAACTATGGCTACACCTTC.